This is a list of T cell receptor beta chains from one sample in a study of cytomegalovirus exposure and HLA in healthy donors. The assay was immunoSEQ multiplex PCR, and TCRdb's table has in-frame clones only and misses some. Among around 90,000 clones listed, 80% were seen once. The sequenced material came from PBMCs. The receptors derive from a young man in good health and CMV-seronegative. The CDR3 runs from the conserved cysteine through the conserved F or W. A D gene is named only where the DNA matches it firmly. Part of the rows lack a size; the others show once, few, many or a class for expanded clones.

TRBV5-1	-	TRBJ2-4	-	TGCGCCAGCAGCGCAGGACTAGCCAAAAACATTCAGTACTTC	CASSAGLAKNIQYF
TRBV19	TRBD1	TRBJ1-5	-	TGTGCCAGTAGTCGGACAGGGGGCAATCAGCCCCAGCATTTT	CASSRTGGNQPQHF
TRBV7-9	-	TRBJ1-2	-	TGTGCCAGCAGCTCCAACATTAACTATGGCTACACCTTC	CASSSNINYGYTF
TRBV30	-	TRBJ1-5	-	TGTGCCTGGAGTGGGGGAGGTGGTCAGCCCCAGCATTTT	CAWSGGGGQPQHF
TRBV7-3	-	TRBJ1-1	-	TGTGCCAGCAGCTTATCAGGGGACCCGAACACTGAAGCTTTCTTT	CASSLSGDPNTEAFF
TRBV27	TRBD1	TRBJ2-1	-	TGTGCCAGCAGTTTATCGCGTGGCAGGGGGTCCTACAATGAGCAGTTCTTC	CASSLSRGRGSYNEQFF
TRBV27	TRBD1	TRBJ2-2	-	TGTGCCAGCGGCGCAGGGGGTGTAGTAGGGGAGCTGTTTTTT	CASGAGGVVGELFF
TRBV30	-	TRBJ1-1	-	TGTGCCGGAAAGACAGGCTTGAACACTGAAGCTTTCTTT	CAGKTGLNTEAFF
TRBV30	-	TRBJ2-7	-	TGTGCCTGGACCCGCGTAGGGGGTGTAGGTTACGAGCAGTACTTC	CAWTRVGGVGYEQYF
TRBV6-5	-	TRBJ1-1	-	TGTGCCAGCAGTTACGGTGTCCCCGGGACTGAAGCTTTCTTT	CASSYGVPGTEAFF
TRBV6-6	-	TRBJ1-6	-	TGTGCCAGCAGTTTAGTGGGGGGGGATAATTCACCCCTCCACTTT	CASSLVGGDNSPLHF
TRBV16	TRBD1	TRBJ1-1	-	TGTGCCAGCAGCAAGGGACAGACGGGGGAAGCTTTCTTT	CASSKGQTGEAFF
TRBV7-9	-	TRBJ1-1	-	TGTTCCAGCAGCTTCCGCGATCTTGTGGCTTTCTTT	CSSSFRDLVAFF
TRBV9	TRBD1	TRBJ2-2	-	TGTGCCAGCAGCACGGGACAGGGGTCTATAGGGACCGGGGAGCTGTTTTTT	CASSTGQGSIGTGELFF
TRBV6-6	-	TRBJ2-2	few	TGTGCCAGCACAGGGATAGCCGGGGAGCTGTTTTTT	CASTGIAGELFF
TRBV10-3	-	TRBJ2-7	-	TGTGCCATCAGTGAGTCGGAAGAGGTCTACGAGCAGTACTTC	CAISESEEVYEQYF
TRBV6-1	TRBD2	TRBJ2-1	once	TGTGCCAGCGGTGGGGGGGCCTACAATGAGCAGTTCTTC	CASGGGAYNEQFF
TRBV6-1	TRBD2	TRBJ2-7	few	TGTGCCAGCAGTGAATCCGCTAGCGGGCCGTACGAGCAGTACTTC	CASSESASGPYEQYF
TRBV11-2	-	TRBJ2-7	-	TGTGCCAGCAGCCAACCAGGGGAATACGAGCAGTACTTC	CASSQPGEYEQYF
TRBV4-3	-	TRBJ1-6	-	TGCGCCAGCAGTCAGGAAGCAAGGTCCTATAATTCACCCCTCCACTTT	CASSQEARSYNSPLHF
TRBV9	-	TRBJ2-7	-	TGTGCCAGCAGCGTGGCGGATACCTACGAGCAGTACTTC	CASSVADTYEQYF
TRBV19	TRBD1	TRBJ1-5	-	TGTGCCAGTAGCAACAGGGGCTCAGTTCAGCCCCAGCATTTT	CASSNRGSVQPQHF
TRBV4-2	TRBD2	TRBJ2-3	-	TGTGCCAGCAGCCAAAGACTAGCGGGAGGGCCAGGTGCAGATACGCAGTATTTT	CASSQRLAGGPGADTQYF
TRBV14	-	TRBJ2-4	-	TGTGCCAGCAGCCAAGTAGTATCAGGGAAGGCCAAAAACATTCAGTACTTC	CASSQVVSGKAKNIQYF
TRBV5-4	-	TRBJ1-1	few	TGTGCCAGCAGCCTAAAACGGGGGGCGAAGACTGAAGCTTTCTTT	CASSLKRGAKTEAFF
TRBV11-2	-	TRBJ2-7	-	TGTGCCAGCAGCTTAGATCGCGCCCGAGCCTACGAGCAGTACTTC	CASSLDRARAYEQYF
TRBV10-3	TRBD1	TRBJ2-7	-	TGTGCCATCAGTGAAAATTTGGACAGGTTTTCCTACGAGCAGTACTTC	CAISENLDRFSYEQYF
TRBV5-7	-	TRBJ1-6	-	TGTGCCAGCATTCCTGTTCTCCACTTT	CASIPVLHF
TRBV2	-	TRBJ1-6	-	TGTGCCAGCATTGAGGTAGGGGCGATCTCACCCCTCCACTTT	CASIEVGAISPLHF
TRBV27	-	TRBJ1-2	-	TGTGCCAGCAGTTTAGGCCGGGACTCCTCGGGCTATGGCTACACCTTC	CASSLGRDSSGYGYTF
TRBV6-1	-	TRBJ2-7	-	TGTGCCAGCAGTGTACCGGGAGATAATACCTACGAGCAGTACTTC	CASSVPGDNTYEQYF
TRBV5-1	TRBD1	TRBJ1-6	-	TGCGCCAGCAGCTTCGGGACAGGGGATTCACCCCTCCACTTT	CASSFGTGDSPLHF
TRBV11-3	TRBD1	TRBJ1-1	-	TGTGCCAGCAGCTTAGGAATGGGACAGGAAGCTTTCTTT	CASSLGMGQEAFF
TRBV30	TRBD2	TRBJ2-3	-	TGTGCCTGCCAGCGGGGGAGTCTAACAGATACGCAGTATTTT	CACQRGSLTDTQYF
TRBV5-1	-	TRBJ2-7	-	TGCGCCAGCAGCCCGCCAGTGCGGGTATACGAGCAGTACTTC	CASSPPVRVYEQYF
TRBV30	TRBD2	TRBJ2-2	-	TGTGCCTGGAGTATATTTGGCGGGAGCTCCGGGGAGCTGTTTTTT	CAWSIFGGSSGELFF
TRBV19	-	TRBJ1-5	-	TGTGCCAGTAATCCACAGAAGAGCAATCAGCCCCAGCATTTT	CASNPQKSNQPQHF
TRBV6-1	-	TRBJ1-2	-	TGTGCCAGCAGTGACGGGGTCGTGGAAGGCTACACCTTC	CASSDGVVEGYTF
TRBV4-1	-	TRBJ2-3	-	TGCGCCAGCAGCCAAGAAGCTAGCTTCGGGGATACGCAGTATTTT	CASSQEASFGDTQYF
TRBV5-5	TRBD2	TRBJ2-1	-	TGTGCCAGCAGAGGCCTGACTAGCGGATCCTACAATGAGCAGTTCTTC	CASRGLTSGSYNEQFF
TRBV27	TRBD1	TRBJ2-7	-	TGTGCCAGCAGTACTCGGGACAGCCTTACCCCTTTGGTCCCGCGTGCCGAGCAGTACTTC	CASSTRDSLTPLVPRAEQYF
TRBV19	-	TRBJ2-3	-	TGTGCCAGTAGTATGCGCGACACAGATACGCAGTATTTT	CASSMRDTDTQYF
TRBV4-1	-	TRBJ1-5	once	TGCGCCAGCAGCCAGGAGGGAGGGGTGGGTCAGCCCCAGCATTTT	CASSQEGGVGQPQHF
TRBV30	-	TRBJ2-7	-	TGTGCCTGGAGTCGGGGGACCCTCGGCGAGCAGTACTTC	CAWSRGTLGEQYF
TRBV25-1	TRBD1	TRBJ2-7	once	TGTGCCAGCAGTGAAAGGGGACAGACTTTCCCCTGCGAGCAGTACTTC	CASSERGQTFPCEQYF
TRBV15	-	TRBJ2-5	-	TGTGCCACCAGCAGAGATAGGAGCCTAACATCCCAAGAGACCCAGTACTTC	CATSRDRSLTSQETQYF
TRBV6-5	-	TRBJ2-7	-	TGTGCCAGCAGACCCGGACAGACGTACGAGCAGTACTTC	CASRPGQTYEQYF
TRBV14	-	TRBJ1-5	-	TGTGCCAGCAGTATTGGGCCCAGCCAGCCCCAGCATTTT	CASSIGPSQPQHF
TRBV28	-	TRBJ1-5	-	TGTGCCAGCAGTCCCCCGACAGGCAGCAATCAGCCCCAGCATTTT	CASSPPTGSNQPQHF
TRBV14	-	TRBJ1-2	-	TGTGCCAGCAGCCACCTACAGGGATCCTATGGCTACACCTTC	CASSHLQGSYGYTF
TRBV6-5	-	TRBJ2-5	-	TGTGCCAGCAGTCGGGCTAGCCCTCGGGAGACCCAGTACTTC	CASSRASPRETQYF
TRBV2	-	TRBJ1-5	-	TGTGCCAGCAAGCCGGTGCTGGGCCAGCCCCAGCATTTT	CASKPVLGQPQHF
TRBV19	-	TRBJ2-7	-	TGTGCCAGTAGTCCTTCCCTCTCCGGGGGCTACGAGCAGTACTTC	CASSPSLSGGYEQYF
TRBV5-1	-	TRBJ2-7	-	TGCGCCAGCAGCTTGTCCAGGGGTAGGCCCTACGAGCAGTACTTC	CASSLSRGRPYEQYF
TRBV11-2	-	TRBJ1-6	-	TGTGCCAGCAGCTTATCTCTGAGATCACCCCTCCACTTT	CASSLSLRSPLHF
TRBV6-5	-	TRBJ1-1	-	TGTGCCAGCAGTTTCGGGGGAGGGGTGCTGAACACTGAAGCTTTCTTT	CASSFGGGVLNTEAFF
TRBV27	TRBD2	TRBJ2-1	-	TGTGCCAGCAGTCTCCTTGCTAGCGGGAACAATGAGCAGTTCTTC	CASSLLASGNNEQFF
TRBV7-6	TRBD1	TRBJ1-5	once	TGTGCCAGCAGCTCAGGACAGGGTTCCAATCAGCCCCAGCATTTT	CASSSGQGSNQPQHF